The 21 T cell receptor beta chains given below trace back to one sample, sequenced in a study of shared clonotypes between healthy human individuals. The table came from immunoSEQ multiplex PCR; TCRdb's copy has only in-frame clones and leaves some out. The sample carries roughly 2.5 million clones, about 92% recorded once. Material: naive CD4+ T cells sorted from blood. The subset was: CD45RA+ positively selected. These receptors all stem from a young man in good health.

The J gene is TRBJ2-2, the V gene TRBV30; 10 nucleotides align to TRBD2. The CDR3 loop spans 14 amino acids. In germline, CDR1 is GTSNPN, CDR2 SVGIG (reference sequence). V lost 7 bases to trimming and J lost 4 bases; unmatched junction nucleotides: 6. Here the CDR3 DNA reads TGTGCCTACCGGACTAGCGGATTCACCGGGGAGCTGTTTTTT. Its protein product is CAYRTSGFTGELFF.

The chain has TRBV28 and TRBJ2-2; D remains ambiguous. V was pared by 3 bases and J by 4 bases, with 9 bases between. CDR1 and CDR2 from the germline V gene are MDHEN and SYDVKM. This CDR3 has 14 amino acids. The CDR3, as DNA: TGTGCCAGCAGTTTGTACAGAGGCACCGGGGAGCTGTTTTTT. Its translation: CASSLYRGTGELFF. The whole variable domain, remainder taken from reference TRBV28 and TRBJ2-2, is DVKVTQSSRYLVKRTGEKVFLECVQDMDHENMFWYRQDPGLGLRLIYFSYDVKMKEKGDIPEGYSVSREKKERFSLILESASTNQTSMYLCASSLYRGTGELFFGEGSRLTVL.

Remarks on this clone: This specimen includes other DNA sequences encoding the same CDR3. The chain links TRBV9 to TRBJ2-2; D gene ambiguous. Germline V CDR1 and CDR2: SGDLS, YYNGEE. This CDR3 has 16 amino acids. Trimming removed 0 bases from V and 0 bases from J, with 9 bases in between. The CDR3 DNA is TGTGCCAGCAGCGTAGGAGCAGGTCCGAACACCGGGGAGCTGTTTTTT. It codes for CASSVGAGPNTGELFF.

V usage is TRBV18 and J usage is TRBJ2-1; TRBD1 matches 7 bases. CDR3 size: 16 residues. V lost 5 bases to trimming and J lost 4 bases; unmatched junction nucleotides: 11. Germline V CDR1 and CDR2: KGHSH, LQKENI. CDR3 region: CASSSTIGQVYNEQFF. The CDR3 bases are TGTGCCAGCTCAAGTACTATTGGACAGGTATACAATGAGCAGTTCTTC.

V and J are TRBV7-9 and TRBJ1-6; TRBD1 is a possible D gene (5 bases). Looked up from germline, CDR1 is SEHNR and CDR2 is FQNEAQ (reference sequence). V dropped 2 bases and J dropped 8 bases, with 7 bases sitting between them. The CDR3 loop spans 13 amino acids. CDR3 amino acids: CASSLSGDSPLHF. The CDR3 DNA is TGTGCCAGCAGCTTATCGGGGGATTCACCCCTCCACTTT.

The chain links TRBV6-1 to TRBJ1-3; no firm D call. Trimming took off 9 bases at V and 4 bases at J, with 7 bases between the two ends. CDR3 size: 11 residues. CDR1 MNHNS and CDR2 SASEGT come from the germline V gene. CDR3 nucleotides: TGTGCCAGTCGTTTCGGAAACACCATATATTTT. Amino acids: CASRFGNTIYF.

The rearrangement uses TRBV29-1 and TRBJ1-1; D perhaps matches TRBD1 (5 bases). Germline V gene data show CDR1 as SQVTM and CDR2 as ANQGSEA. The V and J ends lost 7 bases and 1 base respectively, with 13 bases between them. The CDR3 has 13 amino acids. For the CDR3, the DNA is TGCAGCGGATACCGGGGGGGGAACACTGAAGCTTTCTTT. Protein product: CSGYRGGNTEAFF. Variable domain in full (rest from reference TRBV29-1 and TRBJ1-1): SAVISQKPSRDICQRGTSLTIQCQVDSQVTMMFWYRQQPGQSLTLIATANQGSEATYESGFVIDKFPISRPNLTFSTLTVSNMSPEDSSIYLCSGYRGGNTEAFFGQGTRLTVV.

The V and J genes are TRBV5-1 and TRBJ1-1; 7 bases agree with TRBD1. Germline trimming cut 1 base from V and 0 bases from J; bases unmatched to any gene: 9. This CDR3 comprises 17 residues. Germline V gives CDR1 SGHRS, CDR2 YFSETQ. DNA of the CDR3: TGCGCCAGCAGCTTGCTCCCTTTCGGACAGGTGAACACTGAAGCTTTCTTT. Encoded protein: CASSLLPFGQVNTEAFF.

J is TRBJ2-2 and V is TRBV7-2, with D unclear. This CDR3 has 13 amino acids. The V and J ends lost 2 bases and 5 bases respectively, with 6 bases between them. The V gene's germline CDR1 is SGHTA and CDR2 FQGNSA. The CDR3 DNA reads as TGTGCCAGCAGCTTATACCGTACCGGGGAGCTGTTTTTT. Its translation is CASSLYRTGELFF. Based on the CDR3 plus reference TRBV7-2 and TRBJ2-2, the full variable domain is GAGVSQSPSNKVTEKGKDVELRCDPISGHTALYWYRQSLGQGLEFLIYFQGNSAPDKSGLPSDRFSAERTGGSVSTLTIQRTQQEDSAVYLCASSLYRTGELFFGEGSRLTVL.

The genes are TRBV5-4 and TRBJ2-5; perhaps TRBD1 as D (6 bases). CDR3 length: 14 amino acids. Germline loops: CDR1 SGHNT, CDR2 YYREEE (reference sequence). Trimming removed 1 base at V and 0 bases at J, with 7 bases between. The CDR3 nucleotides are TGTGCCAGCAGCTTGACAGGGTACCAAGAGACCCAGTACTTC. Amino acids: CASSLTGYQETQYF.

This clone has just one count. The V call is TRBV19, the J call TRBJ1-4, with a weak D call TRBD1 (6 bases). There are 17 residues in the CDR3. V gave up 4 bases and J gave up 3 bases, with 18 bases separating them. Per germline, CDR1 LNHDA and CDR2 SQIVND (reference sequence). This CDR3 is CASSNGQGSLANEKLFF. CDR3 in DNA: TGTGCCAGTAGTAATGGCCAGGGGAGCTTGGCTAATGAAAAACTGTTTTTT.

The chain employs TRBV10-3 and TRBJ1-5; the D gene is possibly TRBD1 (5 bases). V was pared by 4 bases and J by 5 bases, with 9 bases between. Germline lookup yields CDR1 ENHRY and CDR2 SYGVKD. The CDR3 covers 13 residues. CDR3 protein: CAISGTLYQPQHF. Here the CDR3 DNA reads TGTGCCATCAGTGGGACACTCTATCAGCCCCAGCATTTT.

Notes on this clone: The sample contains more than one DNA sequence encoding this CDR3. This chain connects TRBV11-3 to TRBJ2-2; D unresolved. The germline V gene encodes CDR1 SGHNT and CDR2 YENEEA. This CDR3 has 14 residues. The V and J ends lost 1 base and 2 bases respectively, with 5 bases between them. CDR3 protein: CASSLALNTGELFF. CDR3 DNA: TGTGCCAGCAGCTTAGCCCTAAACACCGGGGAGCTGTTTTTT.

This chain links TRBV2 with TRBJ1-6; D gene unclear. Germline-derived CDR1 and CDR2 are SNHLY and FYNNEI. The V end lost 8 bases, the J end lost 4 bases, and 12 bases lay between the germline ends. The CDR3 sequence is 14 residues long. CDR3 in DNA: TGTGCCAGCGGACTTAACCCGTATAATTCACCCCTCCACTTT. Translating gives CASGLNPYNSPLHF.

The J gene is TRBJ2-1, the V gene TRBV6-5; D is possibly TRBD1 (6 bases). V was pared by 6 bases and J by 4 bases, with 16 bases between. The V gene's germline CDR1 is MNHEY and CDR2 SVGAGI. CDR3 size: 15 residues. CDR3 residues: CASSWTGTPYNEQFF. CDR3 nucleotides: TGTGCCAGCAGCTGGACCGGGACACCGTACAATGAGCAGTTCTTC.

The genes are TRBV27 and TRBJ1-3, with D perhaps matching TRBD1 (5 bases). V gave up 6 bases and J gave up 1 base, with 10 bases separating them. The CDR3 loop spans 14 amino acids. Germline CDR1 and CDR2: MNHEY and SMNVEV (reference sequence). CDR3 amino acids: CASSPGTSGNTIYF. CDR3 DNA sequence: TGTGCCAGCAGCCCTGGGACGTCTGGAAACACCATATATTTT.

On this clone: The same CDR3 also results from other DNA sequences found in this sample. The CDR3 here is CSVEGRNEQYF. The CDR3, as DNA: TGCAGCGTTGAAGGTAGAAACGAGCAGTACTTC. The gene calls are TRBV29-1 and TRBJ2-7; D is unresolved. From germline, CDR1 is SQVTM and CDR2 ANQGSEA. V lost 1 base to trimming and J lost 5 bases, with 6 bases between them. The CDR3 runs 11 residues.

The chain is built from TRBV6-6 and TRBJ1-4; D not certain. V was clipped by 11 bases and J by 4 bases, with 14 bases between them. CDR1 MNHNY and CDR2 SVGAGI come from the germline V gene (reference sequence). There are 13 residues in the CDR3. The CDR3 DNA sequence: TGTGCCGGTAGCGGGCAGTTTAATGAAAAACTGTTTTTT. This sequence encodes CAGSGQFNEKLFF.

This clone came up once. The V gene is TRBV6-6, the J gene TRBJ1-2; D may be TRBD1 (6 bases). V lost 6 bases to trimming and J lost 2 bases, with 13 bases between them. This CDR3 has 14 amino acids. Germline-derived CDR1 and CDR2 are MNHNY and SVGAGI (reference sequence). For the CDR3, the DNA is TGTGCCAGCAGCAACTACGGGGGCAACTATGGCTACACCTTC. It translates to CASSNYGGNYGYTF.

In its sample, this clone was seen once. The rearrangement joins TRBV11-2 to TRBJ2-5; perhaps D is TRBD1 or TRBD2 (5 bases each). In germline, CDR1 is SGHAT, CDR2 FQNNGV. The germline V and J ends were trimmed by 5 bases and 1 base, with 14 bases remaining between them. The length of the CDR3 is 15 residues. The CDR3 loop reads CASSPQGRLQETQYF. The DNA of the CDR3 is TGTGCCAGCAGCCCTCAGGGACGGCTCCAAGAGACCCAGTACTTC.

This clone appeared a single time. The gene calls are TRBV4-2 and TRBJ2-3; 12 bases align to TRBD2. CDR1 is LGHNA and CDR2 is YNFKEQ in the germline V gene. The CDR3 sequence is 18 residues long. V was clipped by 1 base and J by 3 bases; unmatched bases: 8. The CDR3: CASSQVTPSGGETDTQYF. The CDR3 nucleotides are TGTGCCAGCAGCCAAGTTACACCTAGCGGGGGGGAAACAGATACGCAGTATTTT.